This passage covers 15 T cell receptor beta chains from one sample sequenced in a study of beta chain features in type 1 diabetes. Sequencing targeted expressed TCRB transcripts, as all isolated RNA had been reverse transcribed. TCRdb's copy holds only in-frame clones and misses some; the assay was immunoSEQ multiplex PCR. This sample has about 620,000 clones; 15% to 17% occur once, and the top ten carry 0.093%. Sequenced sample: naive CD4+ T cells from blood. The receptors stem from a man aged 18 to 30 in good health.

This clone was counted only a few times. The chain links TRBV6-5 to TRBJ1-3; D is undetermined. Deletions cut 2 bases from V and 5 bases from J, with 7 bases between. This CDR3 spans 13 amino acids. CDR1 and CDR2 (germline): MNHEY, SVGAGI. Here the CDR3 reads CASSYPARNTIYF. CDR3 nucleotide sequence: TGTGCCAGCAGTTACCCTGCGAGAAACACCATATATTTT.

The chain is built from TRBV19 and TRBJ1-5, with TRBD1 matching 12 bases. The CDR3 is made up of 14 amino acids. Losses at the gene ends were 3 bases for V and 6 bases for J; bases not matched to a gene: 0. Per the germline V gene, CDR1 is LNHDA and CDR2 is SQIVND (reference sequence). CDR3 amino acids: CASSMGQGAQPQHF. The CDR3 coding sequence is TGTGCCAGTAGTATGGGACAGGGGGCTCAGCCCCAGCATTTT.

Only a few counts were recorded for this clone. CDR3: CASRPSGRAGANVLTF. The CDR3 DNA reads as TGCGCCAGCAGGCCTAGCGGGAGGGCTGGGGCCAACGTCCTGACTTTC. The chain joins TRBV4-1 to TRBJ2-6; TRBD2 matches 12 bases. The junction had 2 bases not matched to a gene; V was cut back by 6 bases and J by 2 bases. Per the germline V gene, CDR1 is MGHRA and CDR2 is YSYEKL. CDR3 length: 16 residues.

The chain has TRBV19 and TRBJ1-2; 8 nucleotides match TRBD1. CDR3 length: 15 residues. CDR1 and CDR2 (germline): LNHDA, SQIVND (reference sequence). Unmatched junction bases numbered 12, after V lost 4 bases and J lost 8 bases. As DNA, the CDR3 is TGTGCCAGTAGTACGCCGGGACAGGCTTTTAGGGGCTACACCTTC. Translating gives CASSTPGQAFRGYTF.

The chain couples TRBV7-2 to TRBJ1-2, with D possibly matching TRBD1 (6 bases). The CDR3 contains 14 residues. Trimming left V 5 bases short and J 4 bases short, with 14 bases between. CDR1 and CDR2 from the germline V gene are SGHTA and FQGNSA. The CDR3 reads CASSPRGTTYGYTF. The CDR3 bases are TGTGCCAGCAGCCCAAGGGGGACAACCTATGGCTACACCTTC.

In regard to this clone: One end of the junction varies from germline; a read error may be responsible. V usage is TRBV5-1 and J usage is TRBJ2-1; the match to TRBD2 covers 10 bases. Germline-derived CDR1 and CDR2 are SGHRS and YFSETQ. This CDR3 spans 15 amino acids. For the CDR3, the DNA is TGCACCAGCAGCTCTCGGACTAGCGGACTCAATGAGCAGTTCTTC. It specifies CTSSSRTSGLNEQFF.

This clone was found a few times. The chain has TRBV11-1 and TRBJ1-2, with D possibly being TRBD1 (6 bases). V dropped 5 bases and J dropped 4 bases, with 20 bases sitting between them. Germline V CDR1 and CDR2: SGHAT, FQDESV (reference sequence). The CDR3 has 16 residues. CDR3 sequence (DNA): TGTGCCAGCAGCCCCTCCCAGGGGAGAGTGGCCTATGGCTACACCTTC. As protein: CASSPSQGRVAYGYTF.

The chain couples TRBV19 to TRBJ2-1; D call uncertain. Per germline, CDR1 LNHDA and CDR2 SQIVND (reference sequence). This CDR3 comprises 12 residues. Trimming removed 3 bases from V and 7 bases from J, with 7 bases in between. CDR3 bases: TGTGCCAGTAGTATCCCTACGAATGAGCAGTTCTTC. Its protein product is CASSIPTNEQFF.

Only a few counts were recorded for this clone. The V gene is TRBV4-3, the J gene TRBJ2-7; the D is unclear. Germline V gene lookup returns CDR1 LGHNA and CDR2 YSLEER. V lost 0 bases and J 9 bases, leaving 18 bases between the germline ends. The CDR3 loop spans 15 amino acids. In DNA, the CDR3 is TGCGCCAGCAGCCAAGATAATGGTTTATTGAGGCGGCAGTACTTC. It specifies CASSQDNGLLRRQYF.

The V and J genes are TRBV5-1 and TRBJ2-2, with 7 positions matching TRBD1. Trimming at V came to 1 base and at J to 5 bases, leaving 5 bases not matched to a gene. Germline assignment: CDR1 SGHRS and CDR2 YFSETQ. The CDR3 is 15 amino acids. The CDR3 bases are TGCGCCAGCAGCTTGCTACCCAGGGGGACCGGGGAGCTGTTTTTT. It specifies CASSLLPRGTGELFF.

This clone was observed a handful of times. Other DNA variants within this sample encode the same CDR3. The chain joins TRBV7-9 to TRBJ1-2, with D possibly matching TRBD1 (5 bases). CDR3 size: 13 residues. Per the germline V gene, CDR1 is SEHNR and CDR2 is FQNEAQ (reference sequence). Trimming removed 5 bases from V and 5 bases from J, with 12 bases in between. CDR3 region: CASSLEGIYGYTF. CDR3 nucleotides: TGTGCCAGCAGCCTAGAGGGGATATATGGCTACACCTTC.

The gene calls are TRBV4-1 and TRBJ2-4, with D possibly TRBD2 on 6 matching bases. V was clipped by 3 bases and J by 1 base, with 13 bases between them. The V gene's germline CDR1 is MGHRA and CDR2 YSYEKL. The CDR3 has 16 amino acids. Written as DNA, the CDR3 is TGCGCCAGCAGCCACCCCGGGACTTACGCCAAAAACATTCAGTACTTC. Amino acid sequence: CASSHPGTYAKNIQYF.

The J gene is TRBJ1-2, the V gene TRBV18; TRBD1 aligns across 12 bases. The CDR3 length is 18 residues. V lost 3 bases to trimming and J lost 1 base; unmatched junction nucleotides: 9. Germline values: CDR1 KGHSH, CDR2 LQKENI. The CDR3 DNA follows: TGTGCCAGCTCACCGGGCTCCGGGACAGGGGGCATTAACTATGGCTACACCTTC. This gives the protein CASSPGSGTGGINYGYTF.

This chain connects TRBV5-8 to TRBJ2-2; 10 positions agree with TRBD1. V dropped 5 bases and J dropped 1; count of bases not matched to a gene: 8. The CDR3 runs to 17 residues. Per germline, CDR1 SGHTS and CDR2 YDEGEE. The CDR3 protein is CASRIGTGALNTGELFF. The CDR3 nucleotides read TGTGCCAGCAGAATTGGGACAGGGGCCTTGAACACCGGGGAGCTGTTTTTT.

This clone turned up a few times. V gene TRBV4-3 combines with J gene TRBJ2-1, with 9 bases aligning to TRBD1. Germline V CDR1 and CDR2: LGHNA, YSLEER. CDR3 length: 17 residues. The junction had 12 bases not matched to a gene; V was cut back by 4 bases and J by 5 bases. In DNA, the CDR3 is TGCGCCAGCAGCCTCCAGACAGGGACAGGGTTAAACAATGAGCAGTTCTTC. Its translation is CASSLQTGTGLNNEQFF.